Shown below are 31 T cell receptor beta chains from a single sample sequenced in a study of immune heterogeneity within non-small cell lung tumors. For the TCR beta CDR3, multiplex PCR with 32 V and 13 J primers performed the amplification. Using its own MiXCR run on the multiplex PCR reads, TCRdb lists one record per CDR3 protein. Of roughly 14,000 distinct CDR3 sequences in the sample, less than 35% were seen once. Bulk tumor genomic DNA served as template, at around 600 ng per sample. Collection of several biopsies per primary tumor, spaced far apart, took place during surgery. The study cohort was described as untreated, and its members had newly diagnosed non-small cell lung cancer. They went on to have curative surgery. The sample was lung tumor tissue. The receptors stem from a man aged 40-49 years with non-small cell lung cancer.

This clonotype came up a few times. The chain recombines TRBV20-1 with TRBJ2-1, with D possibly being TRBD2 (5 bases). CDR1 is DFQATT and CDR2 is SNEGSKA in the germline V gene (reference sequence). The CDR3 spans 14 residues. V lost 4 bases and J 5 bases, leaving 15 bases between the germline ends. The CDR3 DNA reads TGCAGTGCTACCCCGGACTTTCCCCACAATGAGCAGTTCTTC. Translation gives CSATPDFPHNEQFF.

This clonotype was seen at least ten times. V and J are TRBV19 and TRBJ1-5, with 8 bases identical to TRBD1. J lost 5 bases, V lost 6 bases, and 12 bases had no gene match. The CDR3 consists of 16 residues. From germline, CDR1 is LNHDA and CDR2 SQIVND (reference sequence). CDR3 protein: CASRRTGRLYHQPQHF. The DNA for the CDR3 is TGTGCCAGTAGGCGGACAGGGCGCCTTTACCATCAGCCCCAGCATTTT.

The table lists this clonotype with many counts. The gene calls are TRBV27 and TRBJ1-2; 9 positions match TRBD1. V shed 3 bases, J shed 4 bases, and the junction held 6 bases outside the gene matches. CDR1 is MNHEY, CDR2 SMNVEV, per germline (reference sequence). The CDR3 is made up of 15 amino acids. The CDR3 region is CASSLTGGPLYGYTF. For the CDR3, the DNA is TGTGCCAGCAGTTTGACAGGGGGTCCCCTCTATGGCTACACCTTC.

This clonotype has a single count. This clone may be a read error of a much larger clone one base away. CDR3 amino acids: CASSLFDGQGRTEAFF. CDR3 in DNA: TGTGCCAGTAGTCTCTTTGATGGACAGGGAAGAACTGAAGCTTTCTTT. The chain couples TRBV19 to TRBJ1-1, with 8 bases fitting TRBD1. J gave up 5 bases and V 5 bases, and 13 bases lay outside the gene matches. Germline CDR1 is LNHDA and CDR2 is SQIVND (reference sequence). This CDR3 spans 16 amino acids.

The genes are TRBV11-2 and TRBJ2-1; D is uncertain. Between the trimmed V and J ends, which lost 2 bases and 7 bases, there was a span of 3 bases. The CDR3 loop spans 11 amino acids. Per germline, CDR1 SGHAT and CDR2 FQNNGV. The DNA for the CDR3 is TGTGCCAGCAGCTTAAATAATGAGCAGTTCTTC. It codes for CASSLNNEQFF.

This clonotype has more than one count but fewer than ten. As DNA, the CDR3 is TGCGCCAGCAGCTTCCAACGGGAGACAACCTTCGCGAACACCGGGGAGCTGTTTTTT. It is translated as CASSFQRETTFANTGELFF. This chain connects TRBV5-1 to TRBJ2-2; D possibly corresponds to TRBD2 (6 bases). The germline gives CDR1 SGHRS, CDR2 YFSETQ. V was pared by 2 bases and J by 0 bases, with 20 bases between. The CDR3 length is 19 residues.

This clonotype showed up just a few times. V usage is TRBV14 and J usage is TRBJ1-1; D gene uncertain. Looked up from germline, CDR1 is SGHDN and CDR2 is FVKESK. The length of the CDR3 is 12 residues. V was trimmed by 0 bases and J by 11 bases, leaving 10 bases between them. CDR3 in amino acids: CASSQDWGGAFF. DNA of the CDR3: TGTGCCAGCAGCCAAGATTGGGGTGGGGCTTTCTTT.

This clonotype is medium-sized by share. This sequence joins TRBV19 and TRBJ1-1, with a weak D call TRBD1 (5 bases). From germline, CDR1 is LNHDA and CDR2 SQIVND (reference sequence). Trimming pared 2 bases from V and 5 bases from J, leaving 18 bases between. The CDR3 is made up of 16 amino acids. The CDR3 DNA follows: TGTGCCAGTAGTATAATAGGGAGGCAGGGAAGTACTGAAGCTTTCTTT. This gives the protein CASSIIGRQGSTEAFF.

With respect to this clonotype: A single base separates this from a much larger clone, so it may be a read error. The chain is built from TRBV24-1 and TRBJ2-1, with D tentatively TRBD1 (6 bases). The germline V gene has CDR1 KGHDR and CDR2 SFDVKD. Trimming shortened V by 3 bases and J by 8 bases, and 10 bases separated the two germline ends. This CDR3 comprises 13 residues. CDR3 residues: CATSDQGSYEQFF. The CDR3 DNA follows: TGTGCCACCAGTGATCAGGGGAGCTATGAGCAGTTCTTC.

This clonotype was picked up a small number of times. The DNA of the CDR3 is TGTGCCAGCAGCGGGACTAGCGGAAACAATGAGCAGTTCTTC. This encodes CASSGTSGNNEQFF. This chain links TRBV2 with TRBJ2-1, with TRBD2 matching over 11 bases. The CDR3 has 14 residues. Germline V lookup: CDR1 SNHLY, CDR2 FYNNEI. V lost 6 bases to trimming and J lost 5 bases; unmatched junction nucleotides: 3.

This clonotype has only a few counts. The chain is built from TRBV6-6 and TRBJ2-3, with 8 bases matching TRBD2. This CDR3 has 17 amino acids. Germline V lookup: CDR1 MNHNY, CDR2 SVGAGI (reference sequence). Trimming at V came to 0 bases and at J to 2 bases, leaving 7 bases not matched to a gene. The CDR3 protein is CASSYSSDSGVTDTQYF. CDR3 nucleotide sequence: TGTGCCAGCAGTTACTCTTCGGATAGCGGGGTCACAGATACGCAGTATTTT.

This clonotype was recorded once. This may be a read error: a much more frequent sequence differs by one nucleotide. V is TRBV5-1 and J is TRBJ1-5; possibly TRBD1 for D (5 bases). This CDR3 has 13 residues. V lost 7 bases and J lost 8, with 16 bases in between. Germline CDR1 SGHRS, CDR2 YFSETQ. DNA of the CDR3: TGCGCCAGCGCCGAGGGGCCGGGTAAGCCCCAGCATTTT. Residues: CASAEGPGKPQHF.

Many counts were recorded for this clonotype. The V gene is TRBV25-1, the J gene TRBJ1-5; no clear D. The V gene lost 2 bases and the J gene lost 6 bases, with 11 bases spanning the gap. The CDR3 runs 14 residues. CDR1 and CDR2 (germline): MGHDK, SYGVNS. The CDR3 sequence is CASSEISVGQPQHF. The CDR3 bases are TGTGCCAGCAGTGAAATAAGTGTGGGTCAGCCCCAGCATTTT.

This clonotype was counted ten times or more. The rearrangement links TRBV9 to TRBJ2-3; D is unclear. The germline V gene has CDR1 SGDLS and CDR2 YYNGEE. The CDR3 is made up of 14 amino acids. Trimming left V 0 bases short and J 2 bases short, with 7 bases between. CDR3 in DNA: TGTGCCAGCAGCGTAGCAGTGGCCACAGATACGCAGTATTTT. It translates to CASSVAVATDTQYF.

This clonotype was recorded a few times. As DNA, the CDR3 is TGTGCCAGCAGCCCAAACACAGATACGCAGTATTTT. Its protein product is CASSPNTDTQYF. This rearrangement joins TRBV9 to TRBJ2-3; D is undetermined. The CDR3 covers 12 residues. The V end lost 4 bases, the J end lost 2 bases, and 5 bases lay between the germline ends. The germline V gene encodes CDR1 SGDLS and CDR2 YYNGEE. The entire variable domain, with the rest obtained from reference TRBV9 and TRBJ2-3, is as follows: DSGVTQTPKHLITATGQRVTLRCSPRSGDLSVYWYQQSLDQGLQFLIQYYNGEERAKGNILERFSAQQFPDLHSELNLSSLELGDSALYFCASSPNTDTQYFGPGTRLTVL.

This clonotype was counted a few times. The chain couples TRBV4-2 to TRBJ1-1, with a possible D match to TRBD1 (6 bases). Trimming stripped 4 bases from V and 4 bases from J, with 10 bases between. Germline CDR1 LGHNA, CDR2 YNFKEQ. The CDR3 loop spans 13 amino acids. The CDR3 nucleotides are TGTGCCAGCAGCCCCGGACAGTCCACTGAAGCTTTCTTT. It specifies CASSPGQSTEAFF.

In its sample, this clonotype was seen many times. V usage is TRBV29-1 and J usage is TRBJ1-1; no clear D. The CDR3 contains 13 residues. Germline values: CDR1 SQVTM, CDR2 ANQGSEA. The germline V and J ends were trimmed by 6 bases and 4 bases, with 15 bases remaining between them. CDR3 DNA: TGCAGCGTCCCCTCGGCGTCGAGCACTGAAGCTTTCTTT. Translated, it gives CSVPSASSTEAFF.

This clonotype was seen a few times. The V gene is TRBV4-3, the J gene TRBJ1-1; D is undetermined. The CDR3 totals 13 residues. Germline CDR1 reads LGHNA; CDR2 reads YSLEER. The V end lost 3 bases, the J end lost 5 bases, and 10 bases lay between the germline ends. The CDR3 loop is CASSHEGWTEAFF. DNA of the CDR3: TGCGCCAGCAGCCATGAAGGCTGGACTGAAGCTTTCTTT.

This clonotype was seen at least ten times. The CDR3 region is CASRERGNEQYF. The CDR3 coding sequence is TGTGCCAGCAGGGAACGGGGAAACGAGCAGTACTTC. The chain has TRBV2 and TRBJ2-7, with a weak D call TRBD2 (5 bases). Germline V CDR1 and CDR2: SNHLY, FYNNEI. Between the trimmed V and J ends, which lost 6 bases and 5 bases, there was a span of 11 bases. The CDR3 spans 12 residues.

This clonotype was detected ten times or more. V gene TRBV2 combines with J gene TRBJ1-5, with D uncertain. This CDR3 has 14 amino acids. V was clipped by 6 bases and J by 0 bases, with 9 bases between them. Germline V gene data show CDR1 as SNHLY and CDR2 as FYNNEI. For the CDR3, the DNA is TGTGCCAGCAGCGAGACTGATAGCAATCAGCCCCAGCATTTT. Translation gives CASSETDSNQPQHF.

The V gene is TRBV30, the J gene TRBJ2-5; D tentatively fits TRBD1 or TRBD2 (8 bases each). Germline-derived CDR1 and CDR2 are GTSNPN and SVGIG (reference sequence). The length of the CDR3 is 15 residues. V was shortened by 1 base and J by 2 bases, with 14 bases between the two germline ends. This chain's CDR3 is CAWSGSGTGQETQYF. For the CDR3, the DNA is TGTGCCTGGAGTGGTAGCGGGACAGGTCAAGAGACCCAGTACTTC.

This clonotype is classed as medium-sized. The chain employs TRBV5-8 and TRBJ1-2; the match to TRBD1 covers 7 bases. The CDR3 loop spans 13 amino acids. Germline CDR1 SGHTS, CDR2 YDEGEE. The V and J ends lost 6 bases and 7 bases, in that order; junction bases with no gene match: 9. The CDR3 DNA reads TGTGCCAGCAAGAAAACCGGGACAGCTGGCTACACCTTC. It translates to CASKKTGTAGYTF.

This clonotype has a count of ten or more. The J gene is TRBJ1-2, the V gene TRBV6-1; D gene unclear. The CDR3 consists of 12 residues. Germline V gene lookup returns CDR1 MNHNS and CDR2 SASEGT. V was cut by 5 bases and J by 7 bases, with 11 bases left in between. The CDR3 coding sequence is TGTGCCAGCAGTCCTGGGTCGGGTGGCTACACCTTC. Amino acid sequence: CASSPGSGGYTF.

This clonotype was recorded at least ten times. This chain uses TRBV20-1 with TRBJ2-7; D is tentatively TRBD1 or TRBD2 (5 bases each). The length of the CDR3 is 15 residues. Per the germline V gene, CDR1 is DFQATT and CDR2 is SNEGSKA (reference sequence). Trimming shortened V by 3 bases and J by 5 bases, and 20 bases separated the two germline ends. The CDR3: CSASVSVRGFDEQYF. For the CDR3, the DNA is TGCAGTGCTAGCGTTTCTGTGAGGGGATTTGACGAGCAGTACTTC.

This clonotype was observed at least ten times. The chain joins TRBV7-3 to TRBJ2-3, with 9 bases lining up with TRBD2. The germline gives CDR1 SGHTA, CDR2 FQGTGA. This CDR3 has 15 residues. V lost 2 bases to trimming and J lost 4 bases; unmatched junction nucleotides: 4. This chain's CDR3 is CASSLAGGLADTQYF. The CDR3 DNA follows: TGTGCCAGCAGCTTAGCGGGGGGGCTCGCAGATACGCAGTATTTT.

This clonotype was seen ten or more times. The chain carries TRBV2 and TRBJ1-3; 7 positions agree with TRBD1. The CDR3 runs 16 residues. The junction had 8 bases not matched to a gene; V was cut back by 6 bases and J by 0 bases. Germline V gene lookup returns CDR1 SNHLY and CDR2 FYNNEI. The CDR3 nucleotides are TGTGCCAGCAGGGCAGGGGGTTCGGGCTCTGGAAACACCATATATTTT. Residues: CASRAGGSGSGNTIYF.

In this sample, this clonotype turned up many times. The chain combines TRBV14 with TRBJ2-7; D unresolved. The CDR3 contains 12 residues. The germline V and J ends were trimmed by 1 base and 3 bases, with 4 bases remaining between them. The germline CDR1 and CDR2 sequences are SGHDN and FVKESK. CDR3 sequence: CASSQGFYEQYF. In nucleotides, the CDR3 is TGTGCCAGCAGCCAAGGTTTCTACGAGCAGTACTTC.

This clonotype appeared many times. The CDR3 DNA sequence: TGTGCCAGTAGAACGACAGGACCCTCCTACGAGCAGTACTTC. Encoded protein: CASRTTGPSYEQYF. The chain is built from TRBV19 and TRBJ2-7, with a weak D call TRBD1 (6 bases). Trimming left V 6 bases short and J 0 bases short, with 12 bases between. The CDR3 is 14 amino acids. From germline, CDR1 is LNHDA and CDR2 SQIVND (reference sequence). Variable domain in full (rest from reference TRBV19 and TRBJ2-7): DGGITQSPKYLFRKEGQNVTLSCEQNLNHDAMYWYRQDPGQGLRLIYYSQIVNDFQKGDIAEGYSVSREKKESFPLTVTSAQKNPTAFYLCASRTTGPSYEQYFGPGTRLTVT.

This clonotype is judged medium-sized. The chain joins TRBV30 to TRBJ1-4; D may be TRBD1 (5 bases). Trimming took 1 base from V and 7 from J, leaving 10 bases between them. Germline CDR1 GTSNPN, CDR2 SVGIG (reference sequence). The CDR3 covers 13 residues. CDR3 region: CAWSGGMGEKLFF. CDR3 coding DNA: TGTGCCTGGAGTGGGGGGATGGGTGAAAAACTGTTTTTT.

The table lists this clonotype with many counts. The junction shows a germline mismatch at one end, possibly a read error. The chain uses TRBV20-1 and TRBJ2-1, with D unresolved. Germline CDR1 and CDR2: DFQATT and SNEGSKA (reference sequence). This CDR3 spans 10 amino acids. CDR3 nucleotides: TGCAGTGCCTCCAACAATGAGCAGTTCTTC. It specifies CSASNNEQFF.

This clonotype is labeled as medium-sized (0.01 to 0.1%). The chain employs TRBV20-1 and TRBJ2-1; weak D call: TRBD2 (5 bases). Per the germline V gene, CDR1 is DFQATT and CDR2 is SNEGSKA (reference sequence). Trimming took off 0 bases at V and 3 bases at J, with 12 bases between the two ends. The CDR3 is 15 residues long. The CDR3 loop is CSARDPETNYNEQFF. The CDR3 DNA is TGCAGTGCTAGAGATCCGGAGACTAACTACAATGAGCAGTTCTTC.